The 26 T cell receptor beta chains below all came from one sample that was sequenced in a study of Graves' ophthalmopathy and Graves' hyperthyroidism. Researchers took RNA transcripts and amplified TCR beta CDR3 regions from them. HTBI-primed first-round RT-PCR preceded second-round multiplex PCR. TCRdb reanalysed the multiplex PCR reads using MiXCR and keeps one entry per CDR3 protein. This table holds about 400,000 distinct CDR3 sequences, roughly 18% found once. The sample was peripheral blood. These receptors all stem from a woman under 30 with Graves' ophthalmopathy.

This clonotype was recorded many times. The J gene is TRBJ1-1, the V gene TRBV19; maybe TRBD1 (5 bases). Per germline, CDR1 LNHDA and CDR2 SQIVND (reference sequence). The CDR3 is 13 amino acids. V dropped 3 bases and J dropped 3 bases, with 8 bases sitting between them. CDR3 in amino acids: CASSISGDTEAFF. DNA for the CDR3: TGTGCCAGTAGTATTTCGGGGGACACTGAAGCTTTCTTT.

This clonotype was detected many times. This chain uses TRBV11-2 with TRBJ2-7; 10 bases are shared with TRBD2. Trimming took 1 base from V and 0 from J; bases not matched to a gene: 12. Germline V gene data show CDR1 as SGHAT and CDR2 as FQNNGV. The CDR3 sequence is 19 residues long. The DNA for the CDR3 is TGTGCCAGCAGCTTAGTTGCTCAGCGGGAGGGCTCGAGCTCCTACGAGCAGTACTTC. It yields the protein CASSLVAQREGSSSYEQYF. The full variable domain, completed using reference TRBV11-2 and TRBJ2-7, is EAGVAQSPRYKIIEKRQSVAFWCNPISGHATLYWYQQILGQGPKLLIQFQNNGVVDDSQLPKDRFSAERLKGVDSTLKIQPAKLEDSAVYLCASSLVAQREGSSSYEQYFGPGTRLTVT.

The CDR3 loop reads CASSAPGEGEQYF. CDR3 coding DNA: TGCGCCAGCAGCGCACCAGGGGAAGGCGAGCAGTACTTC. V and J are TRBV5-1 and TRBJ2-7; possibly TRBD1 for D (6 bases). This CDR3 has 13 residues. The V gene's germline CDR1 is SGHRS and CDR2 YFSETQ. V lost 4 bases, J lost 6 bases, and 14 bases lay in between. Filled out from reference TRBV5-1 and TRBJ2-7, the complete variable domain reads KAGVTQTPRYLIKTRGQQVTLSCSPISGHRSVSWYQQTPGQGLQFLFEYFSETQRNKGNFPGRFSGRQFSNSRSEMNVSTLELGDSALYLCASSAPGEGEQYFGPGTRLTVT.

There are many counts of this clonotype. This chain uses TRBV19 with TRBJ1-6; unclear D gene. CDR1 and CDR2 (germline): LNHDA, SQIVND (reference sequence). Between the trimmed V and J ends, which lost 5 bases and 0 bases, there was a span of 11 bases. The CDR3 contains 16 residues. CDR3 amino acids: CASSVSGSSYNSPLHF. Here the CDR3 DNA reads TGTGCCAGTAGTGTTTCCGGGAGCTCCTATAATTCACCCCTCCACTTT.

This clonotype was found many times. This chain uses TRBV7-9 with TRBJ2-7; 7 bases fit TRBD1. This CDR3 has 12 residues. V was pared by 6 bases and J by 4 bases, with 3 bases of the junction left unmatched. The germline V gene has CDR1 SEHNR and CDR2 FQNEAQ (reference sequence). CDR3 coding DNA: TGTGCCAGCAGTTTGGGACAGTACGAGCAGTACTTC. Its protein product is CASSLGQYEQYF.

The rearrangement joins TRBV12-5 to TRBJ2-6; 11 bases match TRBD2. The CDR3 consists of 16 residues. Germline lookup yields CDR1 LGHNT and CDR2 FRNRAP. With V trimmed by 10 bases and J by 0 bases, 5 bases remained unmatched. CDR3 residues: CATQLAGDSGANVLTF. The CDR3, as DNA: TGTGCTACCCAACTAGCGGGAGACTCTGGGGCCAACGTCCTGACTTTC.

This clonotype appeared a few times. The chain uses TRBV28 and TRBJ2-4; D possibly corresponds to TRBD1 (6 bases). V gave up 8 bases and J gave up 3 bases, with 17 bases separating them. CDR3 size: 15 residues. Per germline, CDR1 MDHEN and CDR2 SYDVKM. The CDR3 DNA reads TGTGCCAGCTCCCCCCCTGGACAGATCAAAAACATTCAGTACTTC. Translated, it gives CASSPPGQIKNIQYF.

Notes on this clonotype: This may be a read error: a much more frequent sequence differs by one nucleotide. The chain couples TRBV7-2 to TRBJ1-2; the D gene is possibly TRBD1 (5 bases). CDR3 length equals 15 residues. Germline assignment: CDR1 SGHTA and CDR2 FQGNSA. CDR3 sequence: CASILAGRQGGGYTF. The CDR3 nucleotides read TGTGCCAGCATCTTAGCAGGGCGGCAGGGTGGTGGCTACACCTTC.

This clonotype was found many times. V usage is TRBV30 and J usage is TRBJ1-1; D is perhaps TRBD1 (5 bases). Trimming took off 8 bases at V and 1 base at J, with 8 bases between the two ends. The CDR3 extends over 11 amino acids. Germline assignment: CDR1 GTSNPN and CDR2 SVGIG (reference sequence). The CDR3 bases are TGTGCCACAGGACGGAACACTGAAGCTTTCTTT. Protein: CATGRNTEAFF.

This clonotype was recorded many times. The rearrangement joins TRBV9 to TRBJ2-5, with 9 bases aligning to TRBD2. V lost 5 bases, J lost 3 bases, and 14 bases stayed unmatched. The CDR3 has 17 residues. Per the germline V gene, CDR1 is SGDLS and CDR2 is YYNGEE. CDR3 in amino acids: CASSRSYETSGKETQYF. As DNA, the CDR3 is TGTGCCAGCAGTCGTAGTTATGAGACTAGCGGCAAAGAGACCCAGTACTTC.

This clonotype was detected many times. The J gene is TRBJ2-2, the V gene TRBV6-2 or TRBV6-3; 7 bases line up with TRBD1. Germline loops: CDR1 MNHEY, CDR2 SVGEGT. J lost 4 bases, V lost 5 bases, and 7 bases had no gene match. The CDR3 covers 15 residues. For the CDR3, the DNA is TGTGCCAGCAGTCCGTCCAGGGGGACCACCGGGGAGCTGTTTTTT. Its translation is CASSPSRGTTGELFF.

Many counts were recorded for this clonotype. V is TRBV28 and J is TRBJ2-7, with D perhaps TRBD1 (6 bases). V lost 4 bases to trimming and J lost 1 base, with 8 bases between them. CDR3 length: 13 residues. Germline assignment: CDR1 MDHEN and CDR2 SYDVKM. As DNA, the CDR3 is TGTGCCAGCAGTTCCGGACAGTCCTACGAGCAGTACTTC. As protein: CASSSGQSYEQYF.

The table lists this clonotype with many counts. The chain uses TRBV7-9 and TRBJ2-7; the match to TRBD1 covers 7 bases. The CDR3 is 15 residues long. V lost 1 base and J lost 3; bases outside the gene matches: 6. The germline gives CDR1 SEHNR, CDR2 FQNEAQ (reference sequence). The CDR3 here is CASSLGGGPRYEQYF. In DNA form, the CDR3 reads TGTGCCAGCAGCTTAGGAGGGGGCCCCCGCTACGAGCAGTACTTC.

This clonotype occurred many times. V gene TRBV20-1 combines with J gene TRBJ2-7, with 7 positions matching TRBD1. Germline V CDR1 and CDR2: DFQATT, SNEGSKA (reference sequence). The CDR3 is made up of 13 amino acids. V shed 0 bases and J 6 bases; nucleotides not matched to a gene: 5. CDR3 sequence: CSARDMTGLEQYF. The CDR3 DNA reads as TGCAGTGCTAGAGATATGACAGGGCTCGAGCAGTACTTC.

This clonotype was detected ten times or more. This chain links TRBV19 with TRBJ2-3; D is ambiguous. The V and J ends lost 3 bases and 1 base respectively, with 26 bases between them. The CDR3 sequence is 20 residues long. Germline lookup yields CDR1 LNHDA and CDR2 SQIVND (reference sequence). The CDR3 nucleotides read TGTGCCAGTAGTATCCGGTCCCAGCTGGGGTTTGGAGTTGGCACAGATACGCAGTATTTT. Its translation is CASSIRSQLGFGVGTDTQYF.

The chain joins TRBV12-5 to TRBJ2-2, with 9 bases that match TRBD2. The V and J ends lost 6 bases and 6 bases, in that order; junction bases with no gene match: 11. Germline-derived CDR1 and CDR2 are LGHNT and FRNRAP. CDR3 length equals 16 residues. This CDR3 reads CASGTGGRAVAGELFF. The CDR3 coding sequence is TGTGCTAGTGGCACGGGCGGGAGGGCTGTGGCCGGGGAGCTGTTTTTT.

This clonotype was observed many times. The chain joins TRBV12-3 or TRBV12-4 to TRBJ2-2, with TRBD2 as a possible D gene (5 bases). The CDR3 runs to 14 residues. Trimming removed 7 bases from V and 7 bases from J, with 16 bases in between. In nucleotides, the CDR3 is TGTGCCAGCACCACAGATGTTCGGGGCGGGGAGCTGTTTTTT. Translation: CASTTDVRGGELFF.

This clonotype was detected ten times or more. The chain couples TRBV11-2 to TRBJ2-7; 12 bases are shared with TRBD2. Trimming at V came to 5 bases and at J to 2 bases, leaving 4 bases not matched to a gene. This CDR3 is built from 15 residues. The germline CDR1 and CDR2 sequences are SGHAT and FQNNGV. The CDR3 DNA reads as TGTGCCAGCAGCACAGGACTAGCGGGAACCTACGAGCAGTACTTC. Encoded protein: CASSTGLAGTYEQYF.

This clonotype has a count of ten or more. This chain joins TRBV11-2 and TRBJ2-7; D tentatively fits TRBD1 or TRBD2 (5 bases each). The V gene lost 5 bases and the J gene lost 3 bases, with 11 bases spanning the gap. Germline CDR1 SGHAT, CDR2 FQNNGV. The length of the CDR3 is 13 residues. This CDR3 reads CASSPWDRYEQYF. Written as DNA, the CDR3 is TGTGCCAGCAGCCCCTGGGACCGCTACGAGCAGTACTTC.

This clonotype was seen at least ten times. J is TRBJ1-1 and V is TRBV19, with 7 bases fitting TRBD1. The V gene's germline CDR1 is LNHDA and CDR2 SQIVND (reference sequence). The CDR3 length is 15 residues. V gave up 6 bases and J gave up 1 base; unmatched junction bases: 8. The CDR3 loop is CASRRQGGGNTEAFF. The CDR3 DNA sequence: TGTGCCAGTAGAAGACAGGGTGGAGGGAACACTGAAGCTTTCTTT.

The V call is TRBV12-3 or TRBV12-4, the J call TRBJ2-5; D ambiguous. V was pared by 3 bases and J by 5 bases, with 13 bases between. CDR3 length: 14 residues. The CDR3, as DNA: TGTGCCAGCAGTTTGCGGCGGCCTGTCGAGACCCAGTACTTC. Protein: CASSLRRPVETQYF.

This clonotype was seen ten or more times. This chain links TRBV19 with TRBJ2-7; the D is unclear. The CDR3 sequence is 14 residues long. The V and J ends lost 4 bases and 1 base respectively, with 11 bases between them. Germline CDR1 LNHDA, CDR2 SQIVND (reference sequence). The CDR3 loop reads CASSNSHSSYEQYF. CDR3 sequence (DNA): TGTGCCAGTAGTAACAGTCACAGTTCCTACGAGCAGTACTTC.

This clonotype was counted ten times or more. This chain connects TRBV29-1 to TRBJ1-2, with 10 bases identical to TRBD1. Germline V gives CDR1 SQVTM, CDR2 ANQGSEA. CDR3 size: 13 residues. The V segment lost 6 bases and the J segment 3 bases; nucleotides outside the gene matches: 4. CDR3 loop: CSVTGTGDYGYTF. The CDR3 DNA follows: TGCAGCGTAACCGGGACAGGGGACTATGGCTACACCTTC.

This clonotype was detected many times. The J gene is TRBJ2-5, the V gene TRBV10-3; D is ambiguous. Per germline, CDR1 ENHRY and CDR2 SYGVKD. This CDR3 contains 11 residues. V was clipped by 3 bases and J by 5 bases, with 4 bases between them. The CDR3: CAISDAETQYF. Written as DNA, the CDR3 is TGTGCCATCAGTGATGCGGAGACCCAGTACTTC.

This clonotype has a count of ten or more. The V call is TRBV20-1, the J call TRBJ1-2; 9 nucleotides match TRBD1. Trimming took 5 bases from V and 3 from J; bases not matched to a gene: 7. Germline lookup yields CDR1 DFQATT and CDR2 SNEGSKA (reference sequence). This CDR3 region has 14 residues. The DNA of the CDR3 is TGCAGTGCTTACCGGGACAGGGTCGACTATGGCTACACCTTC. It encodes CSAYRDRVDYGYTF.

This clonotype occurred many times. The rearrangement uses TRBV11-2 and TRBJ2-7, with a possible D match to TRBD2 (6 bases). This CDR3 has 16 residues. Per germline, CDR1 SGHAT and CDR2 FQNNGV. V shed 5 bases and J shed 1 base, with 18 bases lying between them. This CDR3 is CASSPRGLAKSYEQYF. The CDR3 region has the DNA TGTGCCAGCAGCCCTAGGGGTCTAGCGAAGTCCTACGAGCAGTACTTC.